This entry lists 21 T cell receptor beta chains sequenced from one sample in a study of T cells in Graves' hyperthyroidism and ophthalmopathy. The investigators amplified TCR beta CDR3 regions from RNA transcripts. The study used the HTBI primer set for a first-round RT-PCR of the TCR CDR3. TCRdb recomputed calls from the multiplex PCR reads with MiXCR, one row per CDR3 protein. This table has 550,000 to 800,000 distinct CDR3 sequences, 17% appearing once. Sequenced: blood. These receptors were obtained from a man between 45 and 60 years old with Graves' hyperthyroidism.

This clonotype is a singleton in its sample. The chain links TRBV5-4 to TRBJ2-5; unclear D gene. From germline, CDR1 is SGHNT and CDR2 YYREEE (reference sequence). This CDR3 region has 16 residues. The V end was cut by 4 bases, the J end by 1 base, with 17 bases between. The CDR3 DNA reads TGTGCCAGCAGCGAAATAGCCTCGCGGCTCCAAGAGACCCAGTACTTC. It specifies CASSEIASRLQETQYF.

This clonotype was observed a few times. CDR3 region: CASSLVGTSGEQYF. In DNA, the CDR3 is TGTGCCAGCAGCTTGGTTGGGACGTCAGGCGAGCAGTACTTC. The rearrangement uses TRBV5-6 and TRBJ2-7, with D perhaps matching TRBD1 or TRBD2 (5 bases each). Germline V CDR1 and CDR2: SGHDT, YYEEEE. This CDR3 region has 14 residues. Trimming took off 0 bases at V and 6 bases at J, with 13 bases between the two ends.

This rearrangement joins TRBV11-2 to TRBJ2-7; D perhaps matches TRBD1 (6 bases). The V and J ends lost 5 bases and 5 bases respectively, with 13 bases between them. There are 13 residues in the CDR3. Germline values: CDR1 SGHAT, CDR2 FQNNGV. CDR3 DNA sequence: TGTGCCAGCAGCAAAACAGGGACGCACGAGCAGTACTTC. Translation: CASSKTGTHEQYF.

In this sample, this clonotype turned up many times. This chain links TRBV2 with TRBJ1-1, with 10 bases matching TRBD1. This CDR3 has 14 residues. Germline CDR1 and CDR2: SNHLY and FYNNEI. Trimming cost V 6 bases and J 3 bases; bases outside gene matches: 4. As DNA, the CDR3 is TGTGCCAGCAGGAGACAGGGGGCGGACACTGAAGCTTTCTTT. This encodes CASRRQGADTEAFF.

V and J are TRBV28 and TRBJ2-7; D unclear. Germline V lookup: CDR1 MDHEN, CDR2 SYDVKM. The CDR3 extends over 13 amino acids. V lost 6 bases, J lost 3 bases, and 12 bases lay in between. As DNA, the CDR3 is TGTGCCAGCAGGTTCCCCGATGACTACGAGCAGTACTTC. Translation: CASRFPDDYEQYF.

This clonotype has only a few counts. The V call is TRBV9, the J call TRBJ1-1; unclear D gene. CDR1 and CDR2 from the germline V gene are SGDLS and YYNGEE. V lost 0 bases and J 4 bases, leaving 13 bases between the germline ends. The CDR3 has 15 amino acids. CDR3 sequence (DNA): TGTGCCAGCAGCGTAGAGGTCTCCGTGGGCACTGAAGCTTTCTTT. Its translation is CASSVEVSVGTEAFF.

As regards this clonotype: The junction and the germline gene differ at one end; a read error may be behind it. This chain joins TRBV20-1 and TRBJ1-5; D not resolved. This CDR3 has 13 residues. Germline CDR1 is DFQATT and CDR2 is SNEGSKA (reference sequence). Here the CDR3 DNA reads TGCAGTGCTAGAAGCGTTGCGGGTCAGCCCCGGCATTTT. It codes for CSARSVAGQPRHF.

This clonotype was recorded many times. The CDR3 coding sequence is TGTGCCAGCAGGAGGTTGGGGGCTGGTGAAAAACTGTTTTTT. It translates to CASRRLGAGEKLFF. V usage is TRBV12-3 or TRBV12-4 and J usage is TRBJ1-4; tentative D call: TRBD1 (6 bases). V lost 6 bases to trimming and J lost 7 bases, with 15 bases between them. This CDR3 has 14 residues.

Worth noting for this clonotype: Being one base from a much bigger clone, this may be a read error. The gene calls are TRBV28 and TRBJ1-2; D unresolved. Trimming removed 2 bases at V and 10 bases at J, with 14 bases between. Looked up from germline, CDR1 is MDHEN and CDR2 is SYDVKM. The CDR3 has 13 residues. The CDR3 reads CASSLSTDHVYTF. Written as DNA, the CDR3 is TGTGCCAGCAGTTTAAGCACGGATCATGTCTACACCTTC.

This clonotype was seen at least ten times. Here the CDR3 DNA reads TGTGCCAGCAGTTTTATAAGGGCATCTAACTATGGCTACACCTTC. Its protein is CASSFIRASNYGYTF. This chain links TRBV28 with TRBJ1-2; no reliable D call. The CDR3 is made up of 15 amino acids. V lost 3 bases and J lost 0, with 11 bases in between. Germline V gives CDR1 MDHEN, CDR2 SYDVKM.

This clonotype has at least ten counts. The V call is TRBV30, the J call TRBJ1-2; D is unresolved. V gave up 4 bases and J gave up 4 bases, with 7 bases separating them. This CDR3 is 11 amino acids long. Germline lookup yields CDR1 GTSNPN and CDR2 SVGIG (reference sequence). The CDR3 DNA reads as TGTGCCTGGAATGCGGGCTATGGCTACACCTTC. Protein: CAWNAGYGYTF.

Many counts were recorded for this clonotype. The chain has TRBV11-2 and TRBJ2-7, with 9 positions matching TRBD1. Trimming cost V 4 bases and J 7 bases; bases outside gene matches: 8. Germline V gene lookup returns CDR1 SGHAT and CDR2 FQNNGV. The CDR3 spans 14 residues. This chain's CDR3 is CASSSPGQGREQYF. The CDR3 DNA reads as TGTGCCAGCAGCTCACCGGGACAGGGAAGGGAGCAGTACTTC.

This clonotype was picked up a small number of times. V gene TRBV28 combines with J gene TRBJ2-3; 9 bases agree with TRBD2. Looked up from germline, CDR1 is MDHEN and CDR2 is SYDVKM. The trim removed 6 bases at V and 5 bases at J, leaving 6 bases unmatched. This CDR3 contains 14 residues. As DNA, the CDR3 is TGTGCCAGCAGCTGGGGCGGGAGGGGAGATACGCAGTATTTT. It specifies CASSWGGRGDTQYF.

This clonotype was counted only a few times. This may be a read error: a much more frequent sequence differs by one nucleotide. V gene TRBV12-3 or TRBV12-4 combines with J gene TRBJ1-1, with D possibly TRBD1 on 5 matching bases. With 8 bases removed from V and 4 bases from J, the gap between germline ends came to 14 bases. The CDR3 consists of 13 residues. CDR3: CASGRDSPTEAFF. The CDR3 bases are TGTGCCAGCGGTAGGGACTCCCCCACTGAAGCTTTCTTT.

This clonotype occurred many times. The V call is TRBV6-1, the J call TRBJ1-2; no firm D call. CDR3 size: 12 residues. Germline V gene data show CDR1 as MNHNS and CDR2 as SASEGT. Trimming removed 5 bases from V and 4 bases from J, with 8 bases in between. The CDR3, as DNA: TGTGCCAGCAGTCAAGGTCTCTATGGCTACACCTTC. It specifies CASSQGLYGYTF.

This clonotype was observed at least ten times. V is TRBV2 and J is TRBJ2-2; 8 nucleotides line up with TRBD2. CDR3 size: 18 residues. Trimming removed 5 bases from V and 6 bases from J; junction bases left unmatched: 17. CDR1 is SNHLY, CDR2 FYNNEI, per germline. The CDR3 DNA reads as TGTGCCAGCAGTAGGACTAGCAGCCGAATCCGGGACTCCGGGGAGCTGTTTTTT. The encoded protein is CASSRTSSRIRDSGELFF.

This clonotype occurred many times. CDR3 residues: CASSLVGTGGPPDTQYF. CDR3 sequence (DNA): TGTGCCAGCAGCTTAGTAGGAACGGGAGGGCCCCCAGATACGCAGTATTTT. The chain is built from TRBV11-2 and TRBJ2-3; 8 bases agree with TRBD2. The CDR3 sequence is 17 residues long. The germline CDR1 and CDR2 sequences are SGHAT and FQNNGV. V lost 1 base to trimming and J lost 4 bases; unmatched junction nucleotides: 10.

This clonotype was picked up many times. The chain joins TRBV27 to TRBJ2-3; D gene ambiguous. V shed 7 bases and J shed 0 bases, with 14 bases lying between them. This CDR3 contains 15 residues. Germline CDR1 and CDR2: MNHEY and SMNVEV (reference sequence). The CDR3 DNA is TGTGCCAGCACCAATAATCCTAGTAGCACAGATACGCAGTATTTT. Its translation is CASTNNPSSTDTQYF.

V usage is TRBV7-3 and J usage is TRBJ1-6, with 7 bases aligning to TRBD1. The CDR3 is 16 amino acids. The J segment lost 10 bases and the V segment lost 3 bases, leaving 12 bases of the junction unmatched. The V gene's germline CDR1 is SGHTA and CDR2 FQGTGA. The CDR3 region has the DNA TGTGCCAGCAGCTTCCCTCGGACAGGCCGGGGATCACCCCTCCACTTT. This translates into CASSFPRTGRGSPLHF.

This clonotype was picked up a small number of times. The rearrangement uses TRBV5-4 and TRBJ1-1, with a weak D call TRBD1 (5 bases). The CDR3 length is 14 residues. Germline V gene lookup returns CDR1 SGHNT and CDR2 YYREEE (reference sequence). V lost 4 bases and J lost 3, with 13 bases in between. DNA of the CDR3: TGTGCCAGCAGCGTCAAAGGCAGGGACACTGAAGCTTTCTTT. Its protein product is CASSVKGRDTEAFF.

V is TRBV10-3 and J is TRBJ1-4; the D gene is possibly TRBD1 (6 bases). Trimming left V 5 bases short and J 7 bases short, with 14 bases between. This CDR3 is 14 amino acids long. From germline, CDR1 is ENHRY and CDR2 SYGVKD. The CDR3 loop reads CAISQGRGREKLFF. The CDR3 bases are TGTGCCATCAGTCAAGGACGGGGGCGTGAAAAACTGTTTTTT.